This T cell receptor (beta chain) appears in the sequencing data of a study of blood T cells in healthy people across ages. The authors ran a second PCR of roughly 6 to 12 cycles using a sample-barcoded 5' primer and a J-beta primer mix. MiXCR was run by TCRdb on the 5' RACE reads, yielding one entry per CDR3 protein. The profile shows 850,000 to 950,000 distinct CDR3 sequences, 29% of them singletons. Donor samples were obtained from healthy Caucasian individuals from Russia, aged 6 to 90. V shed 5 bases, J shed 4 bases, and the junction held 10 bases outside the gene matches. Per germline, CDR1 LNHNV and CDR2 YYDKDF (reference sequence). The CDR3 totals 16 residues.

The sequence was obtained from a woman over 75 in good health. The chain combines TRBV15 with TRBJ2-2; TRBD2 matches 7 bases. The specimen sequenced was blood. In nucleotides, the CDR3 is TGTGCCACCAGCGGAGCCGGCGGGGGAGGCACCGGGGAGCTGTTTTTT. Its translation: CATSGAGGGGTGELFF.